This TCR beta chain was identified in a study of blood T cell repertoires in COVID-19. Study-wide background: Donors in the United States, Italy and Spain gave samples during acute or convalescent COVID-19. From T cells, B-cell-depleted T cells, or PBMCs came the material, which was cDNA or gDNA.

Germline CDR1 and CDR2: SGHVS and FQNEAQ. The CDR3 spans 13 residues. Trimming shortened V by 10 bases and J by 4 bases, and 17 bases separated the two germline ends. Authors' methods: Researchers report that nucleated cell counts were estimated from reference gene primer amplification. Profiling relied on immunoSEQ multiplex PCR, and the TCRdb table lists in-frame clones only, not all of them. That table gives V, J and clone size, and the DNA gave D and trimming. Counted here are around 210,000 clones, roughly 90% occurring once; the ten biggest clones make up about 0.81%. The sequencing input was peripheral blood. This chain uses TRBV7-8 with TRBJ2-7, with D maybe TRBD2 (5 bases). The clonotype originates from a woman aged 70-85 years with acute or convalescent COVID-19. CDR3 sequence: CATAETTQYEQYF. The DNA for the CDR3 is TGTGCCACCGCCGAGACTACGCAATACGAGCAGTACTTC.